A selection of T cell receptor beta chains follows, all from one sample in a study of blood T cell repertoires in COVID-19. Sequencing was performed with immunoSEQ multiplex PCR; in TCRdb, only in-frame clones are kept and a portion is missing. The sample has 20,000 to 25,000 clones, roughly 89% seen once; the top ten hold 6% to 6.5%. Material: peripheral blood. Source of these receptors: a woman of 80 years or more with active COVID-19. CDR3s include the opening cysteine and the closing phenylalanine or tryptophan. D genes are given only for firm matches. Rows give clone size only sometimes, using once, few, many, or a class for an expanded clone.

clone_size j_call v_call d_call cdr3_nt cdr3_aa
- TRBJ2-3 TRBV11-1 TRBD2 TGTGCCAGCACCTTTATGGGGGGGACAGATACGCAGTATTTT CASTFMGGTDTQYF
- TRBJ1-2 TRBV9 TRBD1 TGTGCCAGCAGTGCGGACAGGGGGCCCTATGGCTACACCTTC CASSADRGPYGYTF
- TRBJ2-7 TRBV11-2 - TGTGCCAGCAGCTTGAACAGGGTCTCCTACGAGCAGTACTTC CASSLNRVSYEQYF
few TRBJ2-7 TRBV6-6 TRBD1 TGTGCCAGCAGCGGGACAGCCTACGAGCAGTACTTC CASSGTAYEQYF
- TRBJ2-5 TRBV5-4 TRBD2 TGTGCCAGCAGCCATAGCGGGGGGCCCGCCCTACAAGAGACCCAGTACTTC CASSHSGGPALQETQYF
- TRBJ1-3 TRBV18 - TGTGCCAGCTCATCCCGGGACTCCCTAAACACCATATATTTT CASSSRDSLNTIYF
- TRBJ2-1 TRBV19 TRBD1 TGTGCCAGTAGTCCTGGACAGGGGGCACGGTATGAGCAGTTCTTC CASSPGQGARYEQFF
- TRBJ2-3 TRBV9 TRBD1 TGTGCCAGCAGCGCATCGGGACAGGGGGCGAACACAGATACGCAGTATTTT CASSASGQGANTDTQYF
- TRBJ1-2 TRBV21-1 - TGTGCCAGCAGGAGAGTTCATGGCTACACCTTC CASRRVHGYTF
once TRBJ2-2 TRBV11-3 - TGTGCCAGCAGCTTAGCTGCCGGGGAGCTGTTTTTT CASSLAAGELFF
- TRBJ2-3 TRBV5-1 - TGCGCCAGCAGCCCCTCGCTAGGAGGAGCGGCAGATACGCAGTATTTT CASSPSLGGAADTQYF
once TRBJ2-2 TRBV11-3 TRBD1 TGTGCCAGCAGTTACCCGGGACAGGGGGAAACCGGGGAGCTGTTTTTT CASSYPGQGETGELFF
- TRBJ2-5 TRBV18 - TGTGCCAGCTCACCAGTAATGGGACTGACTCAAGAGACCCAGTACTTC CASSPVMGLTQETQYF
- TRBJ2-5 TRBV9 - TGTGCCAGCAGCGTAGGACTTTCATACCAAGAGACCCAGTACTTC CASSVGLSYQETQYF
- TRBJ1-4 TRBV9 TRBD1 TGTGCCAGCAGCTATCGACAGGGGTCAGCTAATGAAAAACTGTTTTTT CASSYRQGSANEKLFF
- TRBJ2-3 TRBV3-1/TRBV3-2 - TGTGCCAGCAGCCAAGGGGCAGGGGCAGATACGCAGTATTTT CASSQGAGADTQYF
- TRBJ2-3 TRBV7-3 TRBD2 TGTGCCAGCAGCTTTTATTCGGGGGGAACAGATACGCAGTATTTT CASSFYSGGTDTQYF
- TRBJ2-3 TRBV6-5 - TGTGCCACCCTCCCAGTTCCTAGCACAGATACGCAGTATTTT CATLPVPSTDTQYF
- TRBJ1-2 TRBV19 - TGTGCCAGTAGTATTCTGGCAGGGGAGTATGGCTACACCTTC CASSILAGEYGYTF
- TRBJ2-1 TRBV9 TRBD2 TGTGCCAGCAGCGGCACTAGCGGGGGTTACAATGAGCAGTTCTTC CASSGTSGGYNEQFF
- TRBJ2-3 TRBV24-1 TRBD1 TGTGCCACCAGTGACGCAGGGGGTACGCAGTATTTT CATSDAGGTQYF
- TRBJ1-4 TRBV7-2 TRBD1 TGTGCCAGCAGCGAAGGGACAGGGTATGAAAAACTGTTTTTT CASSEGTGYEKLFF
- TRBJ2-3 TRBV29-1 TRBD1 TGCAGCGTTGAAACAGGGGGCGGGGATACGCAGTATTTT CSVETGGGDTQYF
- TRBJ2-5 TRBV25-1 - TGTGCCAGCGGGCCGGCAGGGCAAGAGACCCAGTACTTC CASGPAGQETQYF
few TRBJ1-6 TRBV19 - TGTGCCAGTAAGAGGGTCTCTAATTCACCCCTCCACTTT CASKRVSNSPLHF
once TRBJ2-7 TRBV9 TRBD2 TGTACCAGCAGCTTAACGGGACTAGCGGACTACGAGCAGTACTTC CTSSLTGLADYEQYF
- TRBJ1-6 TRBV18 - TGTGCCAGCTCACCCGGCAGGGGAGGGGATTCACCCCTCCACTTT CASSPGRGGDSPLHF
- TRBJ2-3 TRBV10-1 TRBD2 TGCGCCAGCAGTGGGGGGCTAGCGGGGACAGATACGCAGTATTTT CASSGGLAGTDTQYF
- TRBJ2-6 TRBV6-2/TRBV6-3 TRBD1 TGTGCCAGCAGTTACCCCGGGACAGGGTCAGCCAACGTCCTGACTTTC CASSYPGTGSANVLTF
once TRBJ1-1 TRBV5-1 - TGCGCCAGCAGCGTCCTTACTATGAACACTGAAGCTTTCTTT CASSVLTMNTEAFF
- TRBJ2-5 TRBV7-9 - TGTGCCAGCAGCTTAGGGGCACAGCAAGAGACCCAGTACTTC CASSLGAQQETQYF
once TRBJ2-7 TRBV10-2 TRBD1 TGCGCCAGCCGGTCAATCTATACAGGGGGCGCGAACGAGCAGTACTTC CASRSIYTGGANEQYF
- TRBJ2-7 TRBV9 - TGTGCCAGCAGCCCTCAGGGGTCGGCCTACGAGCAGTACTTC CASSPQGSAYEQYF
- TRBJ2-2 TRBV5-4 - TGTGCCAGCAGCTTGGCGGGGACACTTAACACCGGGGAGCTGTTTTTT CASSLAGTLNTGELFF
- TRBJ1-1 TRBV30 - TGTGCCGGATACGAGGTTACTTACACTGAAGCTTTCTTT CAGYEVTYTEAFF
few TRBJ2-7 TRBV7-3 TRBD2 TGTGCCAGCAGCCCCGGGACTAGCTTAGGACACGAGCAGTACTTC CASSPGTSLGHEQYF